A single sample is the source of the 23 T cell receptor beta chains below, sequenced in a study of T cell responses to AZD1222 COVID-19 vaccine. Using immunoSEQ multiplex PCR, the repertoire was profiled, and TCRdb retains in-frame clones only, with some absent. The table has roughly 100,000 clones, roughly 88% seen once. Source: peripheral blood, taken on day 0 of AZD1222 vaccination. The receptors come from an adult in good health.

This chain connects TRBV19 to TRBJ1-1, with D tentatively TRBD1 (6 bases). The CDR3 runs to 13 residues. The V end was cut by 2 bases, the J end by 5 bases, with 9 bases between. Germline V gene sequence: CDR1 LNHDA, CDR2 SQIVND (reference sequence). The CDR3 loop is CASSIKGDTEAFF. The CDR3 nucleotides read TGTGCCAGTAGTATAAAGGGGGATACTGAAGCTTTCTTT.

The V call is TRBV28, the J call TRBJ1-5; TRBD1 aligns across 8 bases. CDR1 and CDR2 (germline): MDHEN, SYDVKM. The CDR3 contains 14 residues. J was trimmed by 6 bases and V by 6 bases; bases with no gene match: 7. The CDR3: CASSRGQGSQPQHF. The DNA for the CDR3 is TGTGCCAGCAGCCGAGGACAGGGCTCTCAGCCCCAGCATTTT. The full variable domain, in which reference TRBV28 and TRBJ1-5 provide the parts outside the CDR3, is DVKVTQSSRYLVKRTGEKVFLECVQDMDHENMFWYRQDPGLGLRLIYFSYDVKMKEKGDIPEGYSVSREKKERFSLILESASTNQTSMYLCASSRGQGSQPQHFGDGTRLSIL.

This clone was found a few times. The chain has TRBV6-5 and TRBJ2-5, with D tentatively TRBD2 (5 bases). CDR1 and CDR2 (germline): MNHEY, SVGAGI. The length of the CDR3 is 14 residues. V lost 4 bases, J lost 5 bases, and 14 bases lay in between. CDR3 sequence (DNA): TGTGCCAGCAGTTCCTCGGGAACATCGGAGACCCAGTACTTC. This codes for CASSSSGTSETQYF.

The genes are TRBV20-1 and TRBJ2-7, with a weak D call TRBD1 (6 bases). Germline V gene data show CDR1 as DFQATT and CDR2 as SNEGSKA (reference sequence). V lost 6 bases and J lost 6, with 12 bases in between. The length of the CDR3 is 11 residues. The CDR3 protein is CSADRQAEQYF. CDR3 nucleotide sequence: TGCAGTGCCGACCGACAGGCCGAGCAGTACTTC.

The rearrangement joins TRBV7-3 to TRBJ1-1; D uncertain. Germline CDR1 and CDR2: SGHTA and FQGTGA. V lost 5 bases, J lost 6 bases, and 16 bases lay in between. The CDR3 is made up of 14 amino acids. The CDR3 here is CASSPTRGGAEAFF. CDR3 nucleotide sequence: TGTGCCAGCAGCCCAACCCGGGGAGGCGCTGAAGCTTTCTTT.

This clone has only one observation. The chain is built from TRBV5-4 and TRBJ2-7; 9 bases fit TRBD2. From germline, CDR1 is SGHNT and CDR2 YYREEE (reference sequence). The CDR3 is 13 residues long. The V segment lost 4 bases and the J segment 5 bases; nucleotides outside the gene matches: 4. The chain's CDR3 is CASSGLARNEQYF. The CDR3 nucleotides are TGTGCCAGCAGCGGACTAGCGCGCAACGAGCAGTACTTC.

The J gene is TRBJ1-5, the V gene TRBV6-5, with unresolved D. Germline CDR1 MNHEY, CDR2 SVGAGI. The CDR3 has 13 amino acids. The V gene lost 6 bases and the J gene lost 1 base, with 7 bases spanning the gap. CDR3 region: CASRHSSNQPQHF. Written as DNA, the CDR3 is TGTGCCAGCAGACACAGCAGCAATCAGCCCCAGCATTTT.

The CDR3 DNA is TGTGCCAGTAGTATAGGGGGGCCCTCCTACGAGCAGTACTTC. Amino acid sequence: CASSIGGPSYEQYF. The chain uses TRBV19 and TRBJ2-7; maybe TRBD1 (6 bases). Germline V gene lookup returns CDR1 LNHDA and CDR2 SQIVND (reference sequence). The germline V and J ends were trimmed by 1 base and 0 bases, with 7 bases remaining between them. CDR3 length: 14 residues.

The chain uses TRBV5-4 and TRBJ2-7; no clear D gene. This CDR3 has 14 residues. Germline loops: CDR1 SGHNT, CDR2 YYREEE (reference sequence). Trimming cost V 5 bases and J 2 bases, with 14 bases left between them. DNA for the CDR3: TGTGCCAGCAGACCTATGGGGAACCCCTACGAGCAGTACTTC. It specifies CASRPMGNPYEQYF. The entire variable domain, with the rest obtained from reference TRBV5-4 and TRBJ2-7, is as follows: ETGVTQSPTHLIKTRGQQVTLRCSSQSGHNTVSWYQQALGQGPQFIFQYYREEENGRGNFPPRFSGLQFPNYSSELNVNALELDDSALYLCASRPMGNPYEQYFGPGTRLTVT.

The genes are TRBV5-4 and TRBJ1-1, with D maybe TRBD1 (6 bases). Per germline, CDR1 SGHNT and CDR2 YYREEE (reference sequence). Trimming stripped 3 bases from V and 2 bases from J, with 8 bases between. This CDR3 has 13 residues. The CDR3 loop reads CASSSQGNTEAFF. CDR3 bases: TGTGCCAGCAGCTCACAGGGTAACACTGAAGCTTTCTTT.

V and J are TRBV28 and TRBJ2-7; 12 bases line up with TRBD1. This CDR3 has 14 amino acids. The V and J ends lost 6 bases and 7 bases, in that order; junction bases with no gene match: 7. Germline CDR1 reads MDHEN; CDR2 reads SYDVKM. The CDR3 sequence is CASRMGQGAREQYF. The CDR3 coding sequence is TGTGCCAGCAGGATGGGACAGGGGGCTAGAGAGCAGTACTTC.

The chain recombines TRBV24-1 with TRBJ2-1, with 11 bases fitting TRBD2. The V gene end was trimmed by 4 bases and the J gene end by 5 bases; junction bases not matched to a gene: 3. CDR3 length equals 15 residues. CDR1 KGHDR and CDR2 SFDVKD come from the germline V gene. CDR3 loop: CATSETGLADNEQFF. DNA of the CDR3: TGTGCCACCAGTGAGACGGGACTAGCGGACAATGAGCAGTTCTTC.

The chain has TRBV5-5 and TRBJ1-1; no definite D call. Deletions cut 0 bases from V and 8 bases from J, with 14 bases between. The CDR3 sequence is 14 residues long. CDR1 and CDR2 from the germline V gene are SGHKS and YYEKEE (reference sequence). CDR3 loop: CASSLDFSGSEAFF. DNA for the CDR3: TGTGCCAGCAGCTTGGATTTCTCGGGATCAGAAGCTTTCTTT.

V gene TRBV15 combines with J gene TRBJ2-1, with TRBD2 identical over 7 bases. Trimming at V came to 1 base and at J to 6 bases, leaving 12 bases not matched to a gene. The CDR3 sequence is 17 residues long. Germline V lookup: CDR1 LNHNV, CDR2 YYDKDF (reference sequence). The CDR3 bases are TGTGCCACCAGCAGAGGTTTGGCGGGGGAGGGGTCCAATGAGCAGTTCTTC. Protein product: CATSRGLAGEGSNEQFF. Full variable domain (outside the CDR3, taken from reference TRBV15 and TRBJ2-1): DAMVIQNPRYQVTQFGKPVTLSCSQTLNHNVMYWYQQKSSQAPKLLFHYYDKDFNNEADTPDNFQSRRPNTSFCFLDIRSPGLGDTAMYLCATSRGLAGEGSNEQFFGPGTRLTVL.

The chain uses TRBV27 and TRBJ1-5; D gene uncertain. V lost 6 bases and J 6 bases, leaving 9 bases between the germline ends. The CDR3 extends over 12 amino acids. Germline values: CDR1 MNHEY, CDR2 SMNVEV (reference sequence). The CDR3 DNA reads as TGTGCCAGCAGCTTTGGGAGTCAGCCCCAGCATTTT. The encoded protein is CASSFGSQPQHF.

The J gene is TRBJ2-3, the V gene TRBV11-2, with 10 nucleotides matching TRBD1. Trimming cost V 5 bases and J 4 bases; bases outside gene matches: 6. The CDR3 length is 15 residues. Germline CDR1 is SGHAT and CDR2 is FQNNGV. The CDR3, as DNA: TGTGCCAGCAGCGGCCGGGACAGGGGCCCAGATACGCAGTATTTT. It yields the protein CASSGRDRGPDTQYF.

The V call is TRBV19, the J call TRBJ1-6; no clear D gene. The V gene lost 7 bases and the J gene lost 10 bases, with 17 bases spanning the gap. The CDR3 contains 14 residues. Germline V gene lookup returns CDR1 LNHDA and CDR2 SQIVND (reference sequence). The CDR3 bases are TGTGCCAGTACCGAAGGACGTCCCCAATCACCCCTCCACTTT. Amino acid sequence: CASTEGRPQSPLHF.

The chain employs TRBV10-3 and TRBJ1-2, with 8 bases identical to TRBD1. CDR3 length equals 14 residues. Unmatched junction bases numbered 4, after V lost 6 bases and J lost 1 base. In germline, CDR1 is ENHRY, CDR2 SYGVKD. CDR3 DNA: TGTGCCATCAGACCAACAGGGGGTAACTATGGCTACACCTTC. Its translation is CAIRPTGGNYGYTF.

This clone was found once. This CDR3 reads CASSLSGGTNYGYTF. The CDR3 DNA is TGTGCCAGCAGTTTATCAGGGGGCACTAACTATGGCTACACCTTC. V gene TRBV27 combines with J gene TRBJ1-2; 7 nucleotides match TRBD1. V trimming: 0 bases; J trimming: 0 bases; junction bases outside the gene matches: 1. This CDR3 region has 15 residues. Germline lookup yields CDR1 MNHEY and CDR2 SMNVEV (reference sequence).

The V and J genes are TRBV11-3 and TRBJ2-5, with D possibly being TRBD1 (7 bases). V lost 5 bases and J lost 5, with 18 bases in between. The V gene's germline CDR1 is SGHNT and CDR2 YENEEA. The CDR3 consists of 15 residues. For the CDR3, the DNA is TGTGCCAGCAGCCCAGGAGGGGGCGAGTGGGAGACCCAGTACTTC. It yields the protein CASSPGGGEWETQYF.

The rearrangement joins TRBV14 to TRBJ2-1; 12 bases match TRBD1. This CDR3 is built from 16 residues. Germline values: CDR1 SGHDN, CDR2 FVKESK. J was trimmed by 8 bases and V by 0 bases; bases with no gene match: 5. CDR3 sequence reads: CASSQEGGQGAYEQFF. The CDR3, as DNA: TGTGCCAGCAGCCAAGAGGGGGGACAGGGGGCCTATGAGCAGTTCTTC.

The chain has TRBV6-6 and TRBJ2-3; a possible D gene is TRBD2 (6 bases). V was shortened by 8 bases and J by 0 bases, with 12 bases between the two germline ends. CDR1 and CDR2 from the germline V gene are MNHNY and SVGAGI (reference sequence). The length of the CDR3 is 14 residues. The CDR3: CASAGRPSTDTQYF. Written as DNA, the CDR3 is TGTGCCAGCGCGGGGCGTCCTAGCACAGATACGCAGTATTTT.

This chain links TRBV29-1 with TRBJ1-4; possible D gene TRBD1, 6 bases. The V end was cut by 0 bases, the J end by 0 bases, with 14 bases between. The CDR3 totals 17 residues. Germline CDR1 reads SQVTM; CDR2 reads ANQGSEA. The DNA for the CDR3 is TGCAGCGTTGAAGAAGACAGGAAGGGGTCAACTAATGAAAAACTGTTTTTT. As protein: CSVEEDRKGSTNEKLFF. Complete variable domain (other parts from reference TRBV29-1 and TRBJ1-4): SAVISQKPSRDICQRGTSLTIQCQVDSQVTMMFWYRQQPGQSLTLIATANQGSEATYESGFVIDKFPISRPNLTFSTLTVSNMSPEDSSIYLCSVEEDRKGSTNEKLFFGSGTQLSVL.